The clone carrying this T cell receptor (beta chain) was observed many times. Its target is unknown. Amplified TCR beta CDR3 regions derived from RNA transcripts. Using the HTBI primer set, a first-round RT-PCR was run on the TCR CDR3. One entry per CDR3 protein, called by TCRdb with MiXCR from the multiplex PCR reads. The table records roughly 740,000 distinct CDR3 sequences, around 17% of them present only once. The J segment lost 3 bases and the V segment lost 7 bases, leaving 9 bases of the junction unmatched. This CDR3 contains 15 residues. Germline V lookup: CDR1 MNHNS, CDR2 SASEGT. This entry belongs to a study of T cells in Graves' hyperthyroidism and ophthalmopathy. Study-level points and caveats: Onset of ophthalmopathy came a median approximately 6.5 months after the model predicted it. Most thyroid clonotypes with frequency above 0.001 were detected in blood. Separation of ophthalmopathy from stable hyperthyroidism was achieved by a 13 V-J model.

The rearrangement joins TRBV6-1 to TRBJ2-3, with 8 bases fitting TRBD1. This TCR was recovered from a man younger than 35 with Graves' hyperthyroidism. The sample taken for sequencing was blood. CDR3 sequence: CASTQKRTGTDTQYF. The CDR3 coding sequence is TGTGCCAGCACCCAAAAGAGGACAGGGACAGATACGCAGTATTTT.